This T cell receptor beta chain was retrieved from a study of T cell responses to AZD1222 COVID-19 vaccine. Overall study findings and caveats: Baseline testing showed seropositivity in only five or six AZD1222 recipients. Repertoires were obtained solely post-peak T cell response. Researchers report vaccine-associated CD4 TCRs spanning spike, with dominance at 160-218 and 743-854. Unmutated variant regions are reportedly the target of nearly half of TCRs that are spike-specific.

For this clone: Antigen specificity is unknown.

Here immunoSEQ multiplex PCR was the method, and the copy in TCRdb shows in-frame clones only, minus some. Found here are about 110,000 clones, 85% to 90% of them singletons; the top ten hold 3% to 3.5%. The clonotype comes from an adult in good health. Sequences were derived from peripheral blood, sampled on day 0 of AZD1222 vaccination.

The CDR3 DNA reads as TGTGCCAGCAGCTTAGAAGCAAACACCATATATTTT. The encoded protein is CASSLEANTIYF. The chain recombines TRBV7-2 with TRBJ1-3; D is ambiguous. This CDR3 is 12 amino acids long. V was pared by 1 base and J by 6 bases, with 4 bases between. CDR1 is SGHTA and CDR2 is FQGNSA in the germline V gene.